This T cell receptor (beta chain) was identified during a study of blood T cell repertoires in COVID-19. For the study at large: Acute and convalescent COVID-19 specimens originated in the United States, Italy and Spain. The analysed material was cDNA or gDNA that came from T cells, B-cell-depleted T cells, or PBMCs.

TCRdb keeps only in-frame clones here, not all; method: immunoSEQ multiplex PCR. Found here are 100,000 to 150,000 clones, about four fifths of them singletons; the top ten hold around 15%. The ends lost 4 bases at V and 6 bases at J; junction bases unmatched: 4. The CDR3 extends over 14 amino acids. Germline loops: CDR1 SGDLS, CDR2 YYNGEE. Sequencing was performed on peripheral blood. The J gene is TRBJ1-6, the V gene TRBV9; 7 bases agree with TRBD1. This sequence originates from a woman in her 50s with acute or convalescent COVID-19. CDR3 in DNA: TGTGCCAGCAGCCCTCGACAGGGTAATTCACCCCTCCACTTT. Its translation is CASSPRQGNSPLHF.